The 25 T cell receptor beta chains reported below all come from one sample, sequenced in a study of cytomegalovirus exposure and HLA in healthy donors. Primers: 60 Vbeta forward and 13 Jbeta reverse. The repertoire was sequenced with immunoSEQ multiplex PCR; TCRdb's copy has only in-frame clones and lacks some. The sample carries 150,000 to 200,000 clones, roughly four fifths recorded once. The sequencing input was PBMCs. The source is a man aged 50-60 years in good health and CMV-seropositive.

The gene calls are TRBV9 and TRBJ1-2; 7 bases agree with TRBD1. The CDR3 runs to 13 residues. Germline V gene sequence: CDR1 SGDLS, CDR2 YYNGEE. The trim removed 2 bases at V and 8 bases at J, leaving 6 bases unmatched. CDR3 coding DNA: TGTGCCAGCAGCGTCGACAGGGTCGGAGGCTACACCTTC. Protein product: CASSVDRVGGYTF.

The V gene is TRBV5-4, the J gene TRBJ1-2, with D possibly being TRBD1 (5 bases). Germline loops: CDR1 SGHNT, CDR2 YYREEE (reference sequence). The CDR3 contains 17 residues. The germline V and J ends were trimmed by 3 bases and 6 bases, with 24 bases remaining between them. CDR3 amino acids: CASSSILNRRESNGYTF. The CDR3 nucleotides are TGTGCCAGCAGCTCGATACTTAACAGGCGTGAATCAAATGGCTACACCTTC. The full variable domain, its missing parts supplied by reference TRBV5-4 and TRBJ1-2, is ETGVTQSPTHLIKTRGQQVTLRCSSQSGHNTVSWYQQALGQGPQFIFQYYREEENGRGNFPPRFSGLQFPNYSSELNVNALELDDSALYLCASSSILNRRESNGYTFGSGTRLTVV.

The J gene is TRBJ1-1, the V gene TRBV30; D is unclear. V was trimmed by 4 bases and J by 2 bases, leaving 8 bases between them. This CDR3 region has 12 residues. From germline, CDR1 is GTSNPN and CDR2 SVGIG (reference sequence). CDR3 amino acids: CAWKLQNTEAFF. The CDR3 region has the DNA TGTGCCTGGAAGCTTCAAAACACTGAAGCTTTCTTT.

CDR3 region: CASSLLLRTSGKVEQFF. In DNA form, the CDR3 reads TGCGCCAGCAGCCTCCTTCTAAGGACTAGCGGGAAGGTTGAGCAGTTCTTC. The chain couples TRBV5-1 to TRBJ2-1; 12 bases are shared with TRBD2. The CDR3 is made up of 17 amino acids. V shed 4 bases and J 9 bases; nucleotides not matched to a gene: 14. Per the germline V gene, CDR1 is SGHRS and CDR2 is YFSETQ. Filled out from reference TRBV5-1 and TRBJ2-1, the complete variable domain reads KAGVTQTPRYLIKTRGQQVTLSCSPISGHRSVSWYQQTPGQGLQFLFEYFSETQRNKGNFPGRFSGRQFSNSRSEMNVSTLELGDSALYLCASSLLLRTSGKVEQFFGPGTRLTVL.

This clone was seen a few times. This chain joins TRBV6-5 and TRBJ2-1; 9 bases match TRBD2. Germline V gene lookup returns CDR1 MNHEY and CDR2 SVGAGI. CDR3 length equals 15 residues. The trim removed 1 base at V and 5 bases at J, leaving 3 bases unmatched. This CDR3 reads CASSYFGTSHNEQFF. The CDR3 region has the DNA TGTGCCAGCAGTTACTTCGGGACTAGCCACAATGAGCAGTTCTTC.

The J gene is TRBJ1-1, the V gene TRBV4-3, with 7 nucleotides matching TRBD1. V was clipped by 5 bases and J by 5 bases; unmatched bases: 11. The CDR3 runs to 15 residues. Germline V CDR1 and CDR2: LGHNA, YSLEER. The CDR3 sequence: CASSSRQGVRTEAFF. The CDR3, as DNA: TGCGCCAGCAGCTCCCGACAGGGAGTGAGGACTGAAGCTTTCTTT.

The chain recombines TRBV6-6 with TRBJ2-3; D perhaps matches TRBD1 (5 bases). V was cut by 3 bases and J by 2 bases, with 12 bases left in between. Germline CDR1 MNHNY, CDR2 SVGAGI (reference sequence). This CDR3 spans 15 amino acids. This CDR3 is CASSYSRGNTDTQYF. Written as DNA, the CDR3 is TGTGCCAGCAGTTATTCTAGGGGTAACACAGATACGCAGTATTTT.

The rearrangement uses TRBV7-2 and TRBJ2-1; D is possibly TRBD2 (6 bases). Germline lookup yields CDR1 SGHTA and CDR2 FQGNSA. The CDR3 sequence is 14 residues long. Trimming left V 1 base short and J 11 bases short, with 15 bases between. This CDR3 is CASSLGGTGAKQFF. The CDR3 coding sequence is TGTGCCAGCAGCTTAGGGGGGACTGGGGCCAAGCAGTTCTTC.

The chain has TRBV15 and TRBJ2-1; 7 bases are shared with TRBD2. The V gene's germline CDR1 is LNHNV and CDR2 YYDKDF (reference sequence). CDR3 length: 14 amino acids. Germline trimming cut 3 bases from V and 7 bases from J; bases unmatched to any gene: 6. The CDR3 nucleotides are TGTGCCACCAGCAGCCAGCGGGGTGGAAATGAGCAGTTCTTC. It specifies CATSSQRGGNEQFF.

The chain combines TRBV6-5 with TRBJ1-2; 11 nucleotides align to TRBD1. This CDR3 spans 14 amino acids. Per the germline V gene, CDR1 is MNHEY and CDR2 is SVGAGI. V dropped 5 bases and J dropped 4; count of bases not matched to a gene: 3. CDR3 nucleotide sequence: TGTGCCAGCAGTAGGGGACAGGGGGGCTATGGCTACACCTTC. Encoded protein: CASSRGQGGYGYTF.

This clone is a singleton in its sample. The CDR3 DNA reads TGCGCCAGCAGCCAAGATAGGGAAGTCAGGGATGAGCAGTTCTTC. Translating it yields CASSQDREVRDEQFF. The V gene is TRBV4-1, the J gene TRBJ2-1; maybe TRBD1 (5 bases). Germline CDR1 is MGHRA and CDR2 is YSYEKL. Trimming took off 0 bases at V and 8 bases at J, with 14 bases between the two ends. The CDR3 is 15 amino acids.

This chain connects TRBV19 to TRBJ2-7; 10 nucleotides match TRBD2. The CDR3 runs to 16 residues. V shed 0 bases and J 4 bases; nucleotides not matched to a gene: 6. Looked up from germline, CDR1 is LNHDA and CDR2 is SQIVND (reference sequence). In DNA form, the CDR3 reads TGTGCCAGTAGTATAGAGGCTAGCGGGAGTTGGTACGAGCAGTACTTC. Protein product: CASSIEASGSWYEQYF.

The chain joins TRBV12-5 to TRBJ2-2; the D gene is possibly TRBD1 (5 bases). Per the germline V gene, CDR1 is LGHNT and CDR2 is FRNRAP. There are 15 residues in the CDR3. Trimming removed 2 bases at V and 3 bases at J, with 10 bases between. CDR3 sequence reads: CASGLLLTDTGELFF. Written as DNA, the CDR3 is TGTGCTAGTGGTTTGCTGTTGACAGACACCGGGGAGCTGTTTTTT.

The V call is TRBV5-6, the J call TRBJ1-1; the match to TRBD1 covers 9 bases. Germline CDR1 is SGHDT and CDR2 is YYEEEE. After removal of 4 bases from V and 3 bases from J, the junction contained 10 bases not matched to a gene. The length of the CDR3 is 16 residues. The CDR3 protein is CASSVDRGAFDTEAFF. Written as DNA, the CDR3 is TGTGCCAGCAGCGTGGACAGGGGCGCGTTCGACACTGAAGCTTTCTTT.

In its sample, this clone was seen a few times. V is TRBV7-2 and J is TRBJ2-7; a weak D match, TRBD2 (5 bases). Germline CDR1 is SGHTA and CDR2 is FQGNSA. The CDR3 consists of 15 residues. Trimming took 5 bases from V and 5 from J, leaving 19 bases between them. This chain's CDR3 is CASSPPQGSIHEQYF. CDR3 DNA sequence: TGTGCCAGCAGCCCCCCTCAAGGGAGCATCCACGAGCAGTACTTC.

The chain has TRBV4-1 and TRBJ2-3, with 10 bases identical to TRBD2. CDR1 and CDR2 from the germline V gene are MGHRA and YSYEKL. The CDR3 extends over 16 amino acids. With 4 bases clipped from V and 6 bases from J, the junction kept 10 bases outside the gene matches. The CDR3 sequence: CASSRAGGRVPDTQYF. The DNA of the CDR3 is TGCGCCAGCAGCCGAGCGGGGGGGCGTGTTCCGGATACGCAGTATTTT.

The CDR3 bases are TGTGCCAGCAGCCCTAAGGGGGCAGGTGCAGATACGCAGTATTTT. Protein: CASSPKGAGADTQYF. The genes are TRBV28 and TRBJ2-3; TRBD1 agrees at 7 bases. The V segment lost 6 bases and the J segment 4 bases; nucleotides outside the gene matches: 10. This CDR3 has 15 amino acids. CDR1 and CDR2 from the germline V gene are MDHEN and SYDVKM.

The chain is built from TRBV5-6 and TRBJ2-2; D possibly corresponds to TRBD2 (6 bases). CDR1 SGHDT and CDR2 YYEEEE come from the germline V gene. The germline V and J ends were trimmed by 7 bases and 1 base, with 8 bases remaining between them. This CDR3 has 13 amino acids. The CDR3 loop reads CASAGGNTGELFF. DNA for the CDR3: TGTGCCAGCGCCGGGGGGAACACCGGGGAGCTGTTTTTT.

The chain joins TRBV6-5 to TRBJ2-3; maybe TRBD2 (5 bases). Trimming left V 7 bases short and J 8 bases short, with 13 bases between. Germline-derived CDR1 and CDR2 are MNHEY and SVGAGI. CDR3 length: 12 residues. CDR3 nucleotide sequence: TGTGCCAGCAAAATCGGCGAGGGTACGCAGTATTTT. Protein: CASKIGEGTQYF.

The chain joins TRBV19 to TRBJ1-3; 7 bases map to TRBD1. V dropped 10 bases and J dropped 3; count of bases not matched to a gene: 9. CDR1 is LNHDA and CDR2 is SQIVND in the germline V gene (reference sequence). The CDR3 has 14 residues. CDR3 amino acids: CATTGELIGNTIYF. The CDR3 DNA reads TGTGCCACCACAGGGGAATTGATTGGAAACACCATATATTTT.

This chain links TRBV27 with TRBJ2-2, with D perhaps TRBD1 (5 bases). From germline, CDR1 is MNHEY and CDR2 SMNVEV (reference sequence). V was cut by 0 bases and J by 4 bases, with 12 bases left in between. This CDR3 has 16 amino acids. The CDR3 spells CASSLSSGIGTGELFF. The DNA for the CDR3 is TGTGCCAGCAGTTTATCGTCAGGGATTGGCACCGGGGAGCTGTTTTTT.

This clone turned up a few times. The V and J genes are TRBV2 and TRBJ2-7; 9 positions match TRBD1. CDR3 size: 14 residues. The germline gives CDR1 SNHLY, CDR2 FYNNEI. J lost 6 bases, V lost 7 bases, and 10 bases had no gene match. The CDR3 bases are TGTGCCAGCACTCAGGACAGGGGAGTGGCCGAGCAGTACTTC. This encodes CASTQDRGVAEQYF.

This clone was counted a few times. This sequence joins TRBV6-4 and TRBJ2-6; 10 bases agree with TRBD2. V was pared by 2 bases and J by 0 bases, with 10 bases of the junction left unmatched. The germline gives CDR1 MRHNA, CDR2 SNTAGT. The CDR3 spans 20 residues. The DNA for the CDR3 is TGTGCCAGCAGTGACCCCTTCTTACCTAGCGGGGGCTCTGGGGCCAACGTCCTGACTTTC. It yields the protein CASSDPFLPSGGSGANVLTF.

The chain links TRBV21-1 to TRBJ1-3; the tabulated D call, TRBD1, remains unverified against the DNA. TRBV21-1 is a pseudogene locus. The length of the CDR3 is 14 residues. The DNA for the CDR3 is TGTGCCAGCAGCAAAGGGACAGGTGGAAACACCATATATTTT. Protein: CASSKGTGGNTIYF.

This chain connects TRBV2 to TRBJ2-1; TRBD2 aligns across 10 bases. Germline CDR1 is SNHLY and CDR2 is FYNNEI. Losses at the gene ends were 7 bases for V and 1 base for J; bases not matched to a gene: 1. CDR3 length: 14 residues. The CDR3 spells CASKLAGSYNEQFF. CDR3 DNA sequence: TGTGCCAGCAAACTAGCGGGGTCCTACAATGAGCAGTTCTTC.